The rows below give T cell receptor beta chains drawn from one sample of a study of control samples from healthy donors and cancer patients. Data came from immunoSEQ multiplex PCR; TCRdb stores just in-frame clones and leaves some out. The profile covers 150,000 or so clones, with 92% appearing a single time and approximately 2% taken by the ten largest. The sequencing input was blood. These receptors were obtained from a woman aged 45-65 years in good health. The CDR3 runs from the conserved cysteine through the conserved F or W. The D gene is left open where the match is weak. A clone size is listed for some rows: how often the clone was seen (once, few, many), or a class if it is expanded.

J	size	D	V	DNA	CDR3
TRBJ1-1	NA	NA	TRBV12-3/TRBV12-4	TGTGCCAGCAGCACAGGAGGAGGCACTGAAGCTTTCTTT	CASSTGGGTEAFF
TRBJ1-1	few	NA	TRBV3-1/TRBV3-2	TGTGCCAGCAGCCAAGTTCGCGTGGGGGGAACTGAAGCTTTCTTT	CASSQVRVGGTEAFF
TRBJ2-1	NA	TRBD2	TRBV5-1	TGCGCCAGCAGCCCCGGGGGTAGCGGGAGGGTGTGGAATGAGCAGTTCTTC	CASSPGGSGRVWNEQFF
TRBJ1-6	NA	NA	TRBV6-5	TGTGCCACTCACCCCTACTCTTCCAATTCACCCCTCCACTTT	CATHPYSSNSPLHF
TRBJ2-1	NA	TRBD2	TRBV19	TGTGCCAGTAGTATAGTTGCGACTAGCGGGGCCCACTATGAGCAGTTCTTC	CASSIVATSGAHYEQFF
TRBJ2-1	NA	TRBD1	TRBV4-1	TGCGCCAGCAGCCAACCTGCCGGGTCGGGACAGGGGGCTTTGGATGAGCAGTTCTTC	CASSQPAGSGQGALDEQFF
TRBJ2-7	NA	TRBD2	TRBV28	TGTGCCAGCAGTCCCCATATGGGACTACCGATCTCCTACGAGCAGTACTTC	CASSPHMGLPISYEQYF
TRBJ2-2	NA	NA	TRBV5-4	TGTGCCAGCAGCTTGGCCGTGGAGAACACCGGGGAGCTGTTTTTT	CASSLAVENTGELFF
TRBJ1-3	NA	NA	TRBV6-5	TGTGCCAGCAGACCGAGGGCCTCTGGAAACACCATATATTTT	CASRPRASGNTIYF
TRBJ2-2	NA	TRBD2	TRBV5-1	TGCGCCAGCAGCTCAGGGCTAGCGGAATCGAACACCGGGGAGCTGTTTTTT	CASSSGLAESNTGELFF
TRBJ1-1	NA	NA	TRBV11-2	TGTGCCAGCAGCTTAGATCGTGGCAGGGGTTACCGTTTGGACACTGAAGCTTTCTTT	CASSLDRGRGYRLDTEAFF
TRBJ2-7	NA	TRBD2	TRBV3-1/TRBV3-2	TGTGCCAGCACCAGCGGGGCCTACGAGCAGTACTTC	CASTSGAYEQYF
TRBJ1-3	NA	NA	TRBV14	TGTGCCAGCAGCGCCCTCGGTGGAGGGTTTGGTGGAAACACCATATATTTT	CASSALGGGFGGNTIYF
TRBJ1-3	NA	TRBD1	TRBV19	TGTGCCAGTAGTATCCTGTGGACAGGGAATGGAAACACCATATATTTT	CASSILWTGNGNTIYF
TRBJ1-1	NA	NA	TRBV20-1	TGCAGTGCTAGTACCCCGAGGATGGCTTTCTTT	CSASTPRMAFF
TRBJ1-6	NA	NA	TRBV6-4	TGTGCCAGCAGTGACGGGGCAGGGGTTAATAATTCACCCCTCCACTTT	CASSDGAGVNNSPLHF